The clone carrying this T cell receptor (beta chain) turned up a few times. Its antigen is not identified. These data originate in a study of CD8+ T cells in alopecia areata. Study-level results: Across lesional scalp, and particularly alopecia totalis/universalis, clonality surpassed that of normal scalp. Patients showed less clear TCR sequence sharing than mice, possibly partly because of HLA diversity.

Obtained from alopecia areata patients were lesional scalp punch biopsies along with peripheral blood. PBMCs were stained for CD3, CD4 and CD8, and CD4+ and CD8+ T cells were sorted. It was cDNA, reverse transcribed from extracted RNA, that served as the sequencing template. Measured with immunoSEQ multiplex PCR; TCRdb has only the in-frame clones, and not every one. The data show over 200,000 clones, about 53% seen once. The CDR3 runs 16 residues. Germline CDR1 reads SGHAT; CDR2 reads FQNNGV. Between the trimmed V and J ends, which lost 5 bases and 1 base, there was a span of 17 bases. The rearrangement links TRBV11-2 to TRBJ1-2; tentative D call: TRBD1 (5 bases). The receptor's source is a human donor with alopecia areata. This sample comprised CD4+ T cells sorted from blood, obtained at week 0. The CDR3 coding sequence is TGTGCCAGCAGCCCGGGCAGGGCGTCCTTTAACTATGGCTACACCTTC. Translated, it gives CASSPGRASFNYGYTF.